This T cell receptor (beta chain) was recovered during a study of shared clonotypes between healthy human individuals. Study details: Contributing individuals were two females and a few males aged 18 to 49.

Data came from immunoSEQ multiplex PCR; TCRdb stores just in-frame clones and leaves some out. The sample contains about 2 million clones, 90% to 95% of which appear only once. With 6 bases removed from V and 0 bases from J, the gap between germline ends came to 15 bases. The CDR3 extends over 16 amino acids. Looked up from germline, CDR1 is SGHAT and CDR2 is FQNNGV. The rearrangement uses TRBV11-2 and TRBJ1-5; a weak D match, TRBD1 (6 bases). Input material: naive CD4+ T cells sorted from blood. The subset: CD45RA+ positively selected. The clonotype was recovered from a man younger than 30 in good health. CDR3 residues: CASSIGGWYSNQPQHF. The CDR3 region has the DNA TGTGCCAGCAGTATAGGGGGGTGGTATAGCAATCAGCCCCAGCATTTT. The whole variable domain, remainder taken from reference TRBV11-2 and TRBJ1-5, is EAGVAQSPRYKIIEKRQSVAFWCNPISGHATLYWYQQILGQGPKLLIQFQNNGVVDDSQLPKDRFSAERLKGVDSTLKIQPAKLEDSAVYLCASSIGGWYSNQPQHFGDGTRLSIL.